Listed here are 5 T cell receptor beta chains from one sample, sequenced in a study of Ad26.COV2.S vaccination and SARS-CoV-2 variants. Treatment denoted: some 20 received Ad26.COV2.S at low or high dose, single or two shots; roughly five received placebo; per-sample allocation not given. Samples came from day 63 after the first vaccine or placebo injection. Using immunoSEQ multiplex PCR, the repertoire was profiled, and TCRdb retains in-frame clones only, with some absent. This table has 380,000 or so clones, about four fifths appearing once. This sample comprised peripheral blood, obtained in a trial of Ad26.COV2.S vaccine versus placebo. Receptor source: a person between 18 and 65 years old who received the Ad26.COV2.S COVID-19 vaccine or a placebo.

In its sample, this clone was seen a few times. The chain combines TRBV4-1 with TRBJ2-7, with 10 bases lining up with TRBD1. CDR1 is MGHRA, CDR2 YSYEKL, per germline. This CDR3 is 15 amino acids long. V lost 3 bases and J lost 3; bases outside the gene matches: 5. This CDR3 reads CASSHLDRGDYEQYF. The CDR3 coding sequence is TGCGCCAGCAGCCACCTGGACAGGGGGGACTACGAGCAGTACTTC.

This chain links TRBV6-2 or TRBV6-3 with TRBJ2-3, with a possible D match to TRBD1 (6 bases). Trimming removed 3 bases from V and 0 bases from J, with 7 bases in between. The CDR3 spans 14 residues. CDR1 is MNHEY and CDR2 is SVGEGT in the germline V gene. The CDR3 here is CASSYTGSTDTQYF. The CDR3 nucleotides are TGTGCCAGCAGTTATACAGGGAGCACAGATACGCAGTATTTT.

The genes are TRBV11-3 and TRBJ2-7; 7 bases line up with TRBD2. The CDR3 sequence is 14 residues long. The junction had 7 bases not matched to a gene; V was cut back by 3 bases and J by 5 bases. The germline gives CDR1 SGHNT, CDR2 YENEEA. The CDR3 here is CASSFAGGTHEQYF. In DNA form, the CDR3 reads TGTGCCAGCAGCTTCGCCGGGGGGACGCACGAGCAGTACTTC.

The V and J genes are TRBV11-2 and TRBJ1-4; D gene ambiguous. The CDR3 has 15 residues. The V gene's germline CDR1 is SGHAT and CDR2 FQNNGV. V was trimmed by 8 bases and J by 8 bases, leaving 21 bases between them. The CDR3 DNA follows: TGTGCCAGCGGCCCTTTTAAGGGTTTGGAAGAAAAACTGTTTTTT. This encodes CASGPFKGLEEKLFF.

The V call is TRBV6-5, the J call TRBJ1-2, with a weak D call TRBD1 (6 bases). Trimming removed 6 bases from V and 3 bases from J, with 11 bases in between. This CDR3 region has 13 residues. Germline loops: CDR1 MNHEY, CDR2 SVGAGI. CDR3 loop: CASRTGYHYGYTF. CDR3 DNA sequence: TGTGCCAGCAGAACAGGGTATCACTATGGCTACACCTTC.